Below are 17 T cell receptor beta chains sequenced from a single sample in a study of spatial heterogeneity in lung cancer. Described time point: sample taken at primary tumor resection. The input material, whole RNA from tumor, nontumor lung or frozen PBMC, was sequenced unsorted. TCRdb reprocessed the 5' RACE reads with MiXCR, giving one entry per CDR3 protein. Found here are about 41,000 distinct CDR3 sequences, 12% of them singletons; the top ten hold 42%. Sequencing was performed on PBMCs, taken at surgery. All receptors derive from a female donor with early-stage non-small cell lung cancer.

This clonotype came up a few times. V and J are TRBV20-1 and TRBJ2-5, with 10 bases aligning to TRBD2. This CDR3 is 17 amino acids long. With V trimmed by 0 bases and J by 2 bases, 9 bases remained unmatched. Germline V gene lookup returns CDR1 DFQATT and CDR2 SNEGSKA (reference sequence). The CDR3 DNA reads TGCAGTGCTAGAGAGCGGAGTACTAGCGGGGCTCAAGAGACCCAGTACTTC. As protein: CSARERSTSGAQETQYF.

This clonotype was picked up many times. The chain uses TRBV9 and TRBJ2-7, with TRBD1 matching over 9 bases. Germline loops: CDR1 SGDLS, CDR2 YYNGEE. V shed 3 bases and J 4 bases; nucleotides not matched to a gene: 2. The CDR3 length is 13 residues. This CDR3 is CASSAQGAYEQYF. CDR3 DNA: TGTGCCAGCAGCGCACAGGGGGCTTACGAGCAGTACTTC. Full variable domain (outside the CDR3, taken from reference TRBV9 and TRBJ2-7): DSGVTQTPKHLITATGQRVTLRCSPRSGDLSVYWYQQSLDQGLQFLIQYYNGEERAKGNILERFSAQQFPDLHSELNLSSLELGDSALYFCASSAQGAYEQYFGPGTRLTVT.

V usage is TRBV6-5 and J usage is TRBJ1-1; TRBD1 agrees at 7 bases. CDR1 is MNHEY and CDR2 is SVGAGI in the germline V gene. Germline trimming cut 7 bases from V and 1 base from J; bases unmatched to any gene: 6. The CDR3 runs 14 residues. The CDR3 region is CASTEQGTNTEAFF. In DNA, the CDR3 is TGTGCCAGCACCGAACAGGGGACGAACACTGAAGCTTTCTTT.

This chain uses TRBV4-1 with TRBJ1-1; possibly TRBD1 for D (5 bases). CDR3 length equals 17 residues. The germline V and J ends were trimmed by 0 bases and 1 base, with 15 bases remaining between them. CDR1 MGHRA and CDR2 YSYEKL come from the germline V gene. CDR3 loop: CASSQEVGRMGNTEAFF. The DNA for the CDR3 is TGCGCCAGCAGCCAAGAGGTGGGGCGTATGGGGAACACTGAAGCTTTCTTT.

The chain couples TRBV9 to TRBJ1-3; D is uncertain. From germline, CDR1 is SGDLS and CDR2 YYNGEE. The CDR3 spans 14 residues. The ends were cut back, 0 bases at V and 2 bases at J, with 6 bases in the middle. The CDR3 DNA follows: TGTGCCAGCAGCGTAGAGACAACTGGAAACACCATATATTTT. This gives the protein CASSVETTGNTIYF.

This clonotype was recorded many times. The J gene is TRBJ1-6, the V gene TRBV6-6; 7 bases are shared with TRBD1. The CDR3 contains 14 residues. V shed 2 bases, J shed 9 bases, and the junction held 4 bases outside the gene matches. Germline V CDR1 and CDR2: MNHNY, SVGAGI (reference sequence). The CDR3 region is CASSYPGQLSPLHF. The CDR3 nucleotides read TGTGCCAGCAGTTACCCGGGACAGCTTTCACCCCTCCACTTT.

This clonotype has a count of ten or more. The chain uses TRBV12-3 or TRBV12-4 and TRBJ2-2; unclear D gene. The CDR3 spans 14 residues. V gave up 6 bases and J gave up 0 bases, with 8 bases separating them. The CDR3 sequence: CASSELANTGELFF. CDR3 DNA: TGTGCCAGCAGCGAACTCGCGAACACCGGGGAGCTGTTTTTT.

This chain links TRBV27 with TRBJ1-5; D is undetermined. Germline CDR1 and CDR2: MNHEY and SMNVEV (reference sequence). The CDR3 runs to 14 residues. Trimming took 6 bases from V and 5 from J, leaving 14 bases between them. CDR3 bases: TGTGCCAGCAGCCGGGGATACGGGGATCAGCCCCAGCATTTT. Amino acid sequence: CASSRGYGDQPQHF.

This rearrangement joins TRBV10-3 to TRBJ1-4, with a tentative D call TRBD1 (6 bases). Germline CDR1 ENHRY, CDR2 SYGVKD. The CDR3 runs 15 residues. Trimming pared 3 bases from V and 7 bases from J, leaving 15 bases between. The CDR3 protein is CAISDPGVDGEKLFF. The CDR3 DNA is TGTGCCATCAGTGACCCAGGGGTGGACGGTGAAAAACTGTTTTTT.

This clonotype was picked up a small number of times. The rearrangement links TRBV6-1 to TRBJ1-5, with TRBD1 matching 7 bases. CDR3 size: 15 residues. V trimming: 5 bases; J trimming: 13 bases; junction bases outside the gene matches: 17. Germline CDR1 and CDR2: MNHNS and SASEGT. The CDR3 loop is CASSQKGDRQQSQHF. The CDR3 DNA reads as TGTGCCAGCAGTCAAAAGGGGGACAGACAGCAATCGCAGCATTTT.

J is TRBJ2-2 and V is TRBV6-6; D unresolved. The germline V gene has CDR1 MNHNY and CDR2 SVGAGI (reference sequence). This CDR3 is built from 12 residues. V was cut by 2 bases and J by 2 bases, with 0 bases left in between. CDR3 region: CASSYNTGELFF. DNA for the CDR3: TGTGCCAGCAGTTACAACACCGGGGAGCTGTTTTTT.

This clonotype was detected many times. The chain couples TRBV7-2 to TRBJ1-1, with D perhaps matching TRBD1 (5 bases). Trimming left V 0 bases short and J 4 bases short, with 12 bases between. Per germline, CDR1 SGHTA and CDR2 FQGNSA. The CDR3 has 15 residues. The CDR3 spells CASSLALGGRTEAFF. CDR3 nucleotides: TGTGCCAGCAGCTTAGCGCTGGGGGGTCGCACTGAAGCTTTCTTT.

This clonotype was recorded at least ten times. The J gene is TRBJ2-5, the V gene TRBV14; D is undetermined. Trimming shortened V by 3 bases and J by 4 bases, and 6 bases separated the two germline ends. The CDR3 runs to 12 residues. Germline values: CDR1 SGHDN, CDR2 FVKESK. The CDR3 DNA reads as TGTGCCAGCAGCCATGTCAGAGAGACCCAGTACTTC. It translates to CASSHVRETQYF.

The chain combines TRBV2 with TRBJ2-3; D not resolved. V gave up 7 bases and J gave up 5 bases, with 13 bases separating them. The CDR3 spans 13 residues. Germline CDR1 is SNHLY and CDR2 is FYNNEI. CDR3 DNA: TGTGCCAGCATATCGAGTTCCTTAGATACGCAGTATTTT. Translating it yields CASISSSLDTQYF. The full variable domain, completed using reference TRBV2 and TRBJ2-3, is EPEVTQTPSHQVTQMGQEVILRCVPISNHLYFYWYRQILGQKVEFLVSFYNNEISEKSEIFDDQFSVERPDGSNFTLKIRSTKLEDSAMYFCASISSSLDTQYFGPGTRLTVL.

V and J are TRBV20-1 and TRBJ1-4; D gene uncertain. The V end lost 1 base, the J end lost 6 bases, and 12 bases lay between the germline ends. Germline CDR1 is DFQATT and CDR2 is SNEGSKA (reference sequence). CDR3 length: 14 amino acids. The CDR3 DNA follows: TGCAGTGCTAGAGGAGACGGGTACGATGAAAAACTGTTTTTT. The encoded protein is CSARGDGYDEKLFF.

The CDR3 protein is CASSPGANTEAFF. In DNA form, the CDR3 reads TGTGCCAGCAGTCCCGGTGCGAACACTGAAGCTTTCTTT. The J gene is TRBJ1-1, the V gene TRBV27; the D is unclear. V lost 5 bases to trimming and J lost 1 base, with 8 bases between them. The CDR3 runs 13 residues. Germline V CDR1 and CDR2: MNHEY, SMNVEV (reference sequence).

This clonotype was counted a few times. This chain links TRBV6-1 with TRBJ1-2; D is ambiguous. CDR1 and CDR2 (germline): MNHNS, SASEGT. The CDR3 has 15 residues. V was clipped by 1 base and J by 4 bases, with 13 bases between them. The CDR3 nucleotides are TGTGCCAGCAGTGAAGGGTGGGCAACATTCTATGGCTACACCTTC. Translated, it gives CASSEGWATFYGYTF.